The following is a T cell receptor (beta chain) sequence with its context. The study recruited people aged roughly 18 to 95 years across about two dozen US areas. Before being deemed recovered, Cohort 3 donors had two negative PCRs, clearance, or symptom resolution. This specimen comes from a study of blood T cell repertoires in COVID-19. Study details: Sources were T cells, B-cell-depleted T cells, or PBMCs; the material itself was cDNA or gDNA.

V lost 8 bases and J lost 3; bases outside the gene matches: 4. There are 13 residues in the CDR3. Measured with immunoSEQ multiplex PCR; TCRdb has only the in-frame clones, and not every one. The sample shows approximately 400,000 clones, 70% to 90% of them seen only once. The clonotype comes from a young woman who had recovered from COVID-19. Source material: PBMCs or T cells enriched from blood (not recorded which). The chain is built from TRBV12-3 or TRBV12-4 and TRBJ2-7; TRBD1 matches at 10 bases. CDR3 sequence (DNA): TGTGCCAGCGGGGGACAGGGGAACTACGAGCAGTACTTC. Encoded protein: CASGGQGNYEQYF.